The rows below give T cell receptor beta chains drawn from one sample of a study of shared clonotypes between healthy human individuals. Sequencing used immunoSEQ multiplex PCR; TCRdb keeps in-frame clones, though not all of them. The sample holds 2 million to 2.5 million clones, 85% to 95% seen once. Sample: naive CD4+ T cells from PBMCs. These TCRs come from a man in his late teens or twenties in good health. Some clones in this sample may be carry-over from other donors' samples. The CDR3 runs from the conserved cysteine through the conserved F or W. A D gene is named only where the DNA matches it firmly. Size tells how often a clone was seen (once, few, many) or the class of an expanded clone, and some rows leave it out.

d_call,j_call,clone_size,v_call,cdr3_nt,cdr3_aa
TRBD1,TRBJ1-1,-,TRBV28,TGTGCCAGCAGGGTTCCGACAGGGGGCCCAGCTTTCTTT,CASRVPTGGPAFF
-,TRBJ2-3,-,TRBV5-1,TGCGCCAGCAGCTTTAATGGGCTAGCCACAGATACGCAGTATTTT,CASSFNGLATDTQYF
TRBD2,TRBJ2-1,-,TRBV25-1,TGTGCCAGCAGTGGATCGACTAGCGGAAACCCCAATGAGCAGTTCTTC,CASSGSTSGNPNEQFF
-,TRBJ1-2,-,TRBV7-3,TGTGCCAGCAGCTCCGGACTCTACACCTTC,CASSSGLYTF
TRBD1,TRBJ2-1,-,TRBV30,TGTGCCTGGAGGCGACAGGGGAGAGGTTACAATGAGCAGTTCTTC,CAWRRQGRGYNEQFF
-,TRBJ2-7,once,TRBV28,TGTGCCAGCAGTATTCCCGGGACACGGACCTACGAGCAGTACTTC,CASSIPGTRTYEQYF
-,TRBJ1-1,-,TRBV2,TGTGCCAGCATAGGCCGGGTGAGGAACACTGAAGCTTTCTTT,CASIGRVRNTEAFF
-,TRBJ2-7,-,TRBV28,TGTGCCAGCAGCTCTGGGGCACAAACACATCACTACGAGCAGTACTTC,CASSSGAQTHHYEQYF
-,TRBJ2-2,-,TRBV5-1,TGCGCCAGCAGCTTGGCGGGGGGCGCGAACACCGGGGAGCTGTTTTTT,CASSLAGGANTGELFF
-,TRBJ2-7,once,TRBV5-8,TGTGCCAGCGTCAGGGGTTACGAGCAGTACTTC,CASVRGYEQYF
TRBD1,TRBJ2-5,-,TRBV29-1,TGCAGCGCCCGACAGGGGAAAGAGACCCAGTACTTC,CSARQGKETQYF
TRBD1,TRBJ2-3,-,TRBV9,TGTGCCAGCAGCCCCCCGGGACAGGGACCCTCCACGGATACGCAGTATTTT,CASSPPGQGPSTDTQYF
TRBD2,TRBJ2-3,-,TRBV7-3,TGTGCCAGCACCTTAGCGGGACGCACAGATACGCAGTATTTT,CASTLAGRTDTQYF
TRBD1,TRBJ2-7,-,TRBV30,TGTGCCTGGGTAGCCCTACCCGGGACAGGGGCCTACGAGCAGTACTTC,CAWVALPGTGAYEQYF
TRBD1,TRBJ2-1,-,TRBV7-2,TGTGCCAGCACACCGGGACAGGGGTACAATGAGCAGTTCTTC,CASTPGQGYNEQFF
-,TRBJ2-2,-,TRBV28,TGTGCCAGCAGTTTCTCCGTAGGGACATACGACACCGGGGAGCTGTTTTTT,CASSFSVGTYDTGELFF
TRBD1,TRBJ2-4,-,TRBV7-6,TGTGCCAGCAGCTTAGGTTGGCGACCGGGACAGGGTGAGAGTGGGGCCAAAAACATTCAGTACTTC,CASSLGWRPGQGESGAKNIQYF
TRBD1,TRBJ1-2,once,TRBV5-4,TGTGCCAGCAGCGCGGGACAGGGGAATGGCTACACCTTC,CASSAGQGNGYTF
TRBD1,TRBJ2-2,-,TRBV5-4,TGTGCCAGCAGCCAACGACAGGGGGGTCACGGGGAGCTGTTTTTT,CASSQRQGGHGELFF
-,TRBJ1-2,-,TRBV5-1,TGCGCCAGCAGCCCGTCTCGGGCCCAACCCGGTGGCTACACCTTC,CASSPSRAQPGGYTF
-,TRBJ2-1,-,TRBV9,TGTGCCAGCAGCGTAGACGGGGGAACCTACAATGAGCAGTTCTTC,CASSVDGGTYNEQFF
-,TRBJ1-3,few,TRBV7-9,TGTGCCAGCAGCGGCGCCAGCGGAAACACCATATATTTT,CASSGASGNTIYF